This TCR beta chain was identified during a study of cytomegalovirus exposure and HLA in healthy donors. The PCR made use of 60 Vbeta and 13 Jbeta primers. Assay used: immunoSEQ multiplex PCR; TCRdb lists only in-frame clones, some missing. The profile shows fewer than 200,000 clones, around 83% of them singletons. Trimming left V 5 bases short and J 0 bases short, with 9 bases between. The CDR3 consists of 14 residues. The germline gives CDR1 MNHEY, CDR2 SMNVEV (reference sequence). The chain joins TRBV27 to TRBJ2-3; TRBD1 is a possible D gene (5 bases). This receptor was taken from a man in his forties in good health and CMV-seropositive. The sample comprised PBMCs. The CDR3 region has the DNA TGTGCCAGCAGTCTACGACAGAGCACAGATACGCAGTATTTT. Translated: CASSLRQSTDTQYF.